The T cell receptor beta chain under discussion was sequenced for a study of shared clonotypes between healthy human individuals. The CDR3 contains 15 residues. CDR1 SGHRS and CDR2 YFSETQ come from the germline V gene. The V gene end was trimmed by 4 bases and the J gene end by 6 bases; junction bases not matched to a gene: 12. Measured with immunoSEQ multiplex PCR; TCRdb has only the in-frame clones, and not every one. Here the sample spans roughly 2 million clones, approximately 94% being singletons. CD45RO-negative cells were positively selected for CCR7, leaving out terminally differentiated effector memory CD45RA+ cells.

Sequencing was done on a sample of naive CD8+ T cells sorted from blood. The V and J genes are TRBV5-1 and TRBJ1-2, with 7 bases aligning to TRBD1. The sequence was collected from a man aged 18-30 years in good health. The CDR3 spells CASSPDFSGGDGYTF. DNA for the CDR3: TGCGCCAGCAGCCCTGACTTCTCAGGGGGTGATGGCTACACCTTC.